The 8 T cell receptor beta chains presented below share a single source sample, sequenced in a study of vaccination effects on CD4 cells after COVID-19. Method: immunoSEQ multiplex PCR; TCRdb's copy keeps in-frame clones and lacks some. The top ten hold 5.5% to 6.5% of the sample, which has approximately 26,000 clones, about 80% seen once. Antigens of these TCRs are unknown. In the ViraFEST assay, antigen-specific CD4+ clonotypes were identified by expansion after peptide-pool stimulation. The authors isolated CD4+ T cells after approximately 9 days of culture. Every participant took two doses of the BNT162b2 or mRNA-1273 vaccine. The material was CD4+ T cells from PBMCs cultured with SARS-CoV-2 spike peptides, obtained after COVID-19 vaccination. These receptor sequences come from a human donor who received a COVID-19 vaccine. Some clones in this sample may be carry-over from other donors' samples.

The chain employs TRBV9 and TRBJ2-2, with 9 bases that match TRBD1. V lost 3 bases and J lost 1; bases outside the gene matches: 7. This CDR3 comprises 17 residues. Per the germline V gene, CDR1 is SGDLS and CDR2 is YYNGEE. The CDR3 DNA reads as TGTGCCAGCAGCGAGCCCCCGGGACAGGGGAACACCGGGGAGCTGTTTTTT. Residues: CASSEPPGQGNTGELFF.

The chain combines TRBV28 with TRBJ1-2, with TRBD1 matching 10 bases. With 6 bases clipped from V and 8 bases from J, the junction kept 12 bases outside the gene matches. Germline V lookup: CDR1 MDHEN, CDR2 SYDVKM. The CDR3 consists of 15 residues. The CDR3 reads CASRRGQGDLQGYTF. CDR3 in DNA: TGTGCCAGCAGACGCGGACAGGGGGATCTACAAGGCTACACCTTC.

This sequence joins TRBV19 and TRBJ2-1; no firm D call. In germline, CDR1 is LNHDA, CDR2 SQIVND (reference sequence). CDR3 length: 12 residues. Trimming took 2 bases from V and 9 from J, leaving 8 bases between them. CDR3 sequence: CASSIRKGEQFF. CDR3 DNA sequence: TGTGCCAGTAGTATAAGGAAGGGTGAGCAGTTCTTC.

This chain links TRBV15 with TRBJ2-1; 10 bases match TRBD1. After removal of 1 base from V and 8 bases from J, the junction contained 2 bases not matched to a gene. Germline lookup yields CDR1 LNHNV and CDR2 YYDKDF (reference sequence). The CDR3 is 14 residues long. In DNA, the CDR3 is TGTGCCACCAGCAGAGGGGACAGGGGCGATGAGCAGTTCTTC. It translates to CATSRGDRGDEQFF.

The chain combines TRBV7-8 with TRBJ1-1, with a tentative D call TRBD1 (6 bases). This CDR3 is 15 amino acids long. CDR1 and CDR2 from the germline V gene are SGHVS and FQNEAQ. The ends were cut back, 5 bases at V and 7 bases at J, with 20 bases in the middle. CDR3 amino acids: CASSPPWGQGDEAFF. DNA for the CDR3: TGTGCCAGCAGCCCACCTTGGGGGCAAGGAGATGAAGCTTTCTTT.

This clone occurred a few times. The rearrangement uses TRBV19 and TRBJ2-2; no reliable D call. With 5 bases removed from V and 0 bases from J, the gap between germline ends came to 13 bases. This CDR3 spans 16 amino acids. Germline CDR1 LNHDA, CDR2 SQIVND (reference sequence). The CDR3 DNA follows: TGTGCCAGTAGTTTCGAGCGCGGTGCGAACACCGGGGAGCTGTTTTTT. It specifies CASSFERGANTGELFF.

This clone was counted between two and nine times. The V gene is TRBV7-9, the J gene TRBJ1-5; D remains unclear. Germline loops: CDR1 SEHNR, CDR2 FQNEAQ (reference sequence). The CDR3 runs 14 residues. V was pared by 1 base and J by 3 bases, with 7 bases between. In DNA form, the CDR3 reads TGTGCCAGCAGCTTAGGTGTCACCAATCAGCCCCAGCATTTT. The encoded protein is CASSLGVTNQPQHF.

This clone is categorized as medium-sized. This chain links TRBV7-9 with TRBJ1-2; D is undetermined. Germline V lookup: CDR1 SEHNR, CDR2 FQNEAQ (reference sequence). CDR3 size: 14 residues. With 4 bases removed from V and 0 bases from J, the gap between germline ends came to 9 bases. This CDR3 is CASSSLITNYGYTF. The CDR3 nucleotides read TGTGCCAGCAGCTCCCTTATCACTAACTATGGCTACACCTTC.